This is a list of T cell receptor beta chains from one sample in a study of blood T cell repertoires in COVID-19. Repertoires were generated with immunoSEQ multiplex PCR, while TCRdb's copy carries only in-frame clones and drops some. The sample contains approximately 210,000 clones, about 95% of which appear only once. Source material: peripheral blood. The receptors were sampled from a man under 40 with COVID-19, enrolled during active disease. CDR3s leave out the opening cysteine and the closing phenylalanine or tryptophan. The size of a clone is reported for some rows only, either as once, few or many, or as a class for expanded clones.

TRBV19 . ASTNPQGPIAF
TRBV14 . ASSGQGGSANVLT
TRBV7-3 . ASSLKGSSGATNEQF
TRBV5-1 . ASSLSGQLSNEQF
TRBV6-1 . ASSEGSYSNQPQH
TRBV5-1 . ASSLPASGTEAF
TRBV7-9 . ASSLGDRVHGYT
TRBV7-9 . ASSSSTGGIGNQPQH
TRBV5-5 . ASSWGEGKNIQY
TRBV14 . ASSPHPNRQGVGVNEQF
TRBV21-1 few ASSKGGQETQY